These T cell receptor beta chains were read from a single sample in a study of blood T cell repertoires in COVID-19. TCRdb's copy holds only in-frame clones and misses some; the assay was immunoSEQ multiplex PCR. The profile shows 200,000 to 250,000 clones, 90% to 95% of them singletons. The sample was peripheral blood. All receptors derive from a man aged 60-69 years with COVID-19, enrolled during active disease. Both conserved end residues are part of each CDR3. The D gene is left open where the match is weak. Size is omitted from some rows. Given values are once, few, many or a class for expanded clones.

CASSLTAGGPDEQYF | TGCGCCAGCAGCTTAACAGCGGGAGGGCCCGACGAGCAGTACTTC | TRBD2 | NA | TRBJ2-7 | TRBV5-1
CATSTGLNYGYTF | TGTGCCACTTCCACGGGTCTAAACTATGGCTACACCTTC | NA | NA | TRBJ1-2 | TRBV28
CASSQPTGLNRNEQYF | TGCGCCAGCAGCCAACCGACAGGGCTTAATCGAAACGAGCAGTACTTC | TRBD1 | few | TRBJ2-7 | TRBV4-1
CASSMRHQLQGANYGYTF | TGTGCCAGCAGCATGCGCCATCAGTTACAGGGGGCTAACTATGGCTACACCTTC | TRBD1 | NA | TRBJ1-2 | TRBV5-5
CASSLGLWGTGDTEAFF | TGTGCCAGCAGCTTGGGACTTTGGGGGACAGGGGACACTGAAGCTTTCTTT | TRBD1 | once | TRBJ1-1 | TRBV5-6
CASSPRDSLNTEAFF | TGTGCCAGCAGTCCCCGGGACAGTCTGAACACTGAAGCTTTCTTT | TRBD1 | NA | TRBJ1-1 | TRBV2
CASSHSGGTEAFF | TGCGCCAGCAGCCACTCCGGGGGTACTGAAGCTTTCTTT | NA | NA | TRBJ1-1 | TRBV4-1
CASSGQAGIRNEQFF | TGTGCCAGCAGCGGGCAAGCGGGGATTCGTAATGAGCAGTTCTTC | TRBD2 | NA | TRBJ2-1 | TRBV9
CASMFTGPSREAFF | TGTGCCAGCATGTTTACGGGTCCGTCTAGGGAAGCTTTCTTT | NA | NA | TRBJ1-1 | TRBV2
CASSRDSTYEQYF | TGTGCCAGTTCGCGGGACAGCACCTACGAGCAGTACTTC | NA | NA | TRBJ2-7 | TRBV18
CASSLQAQETQYF | TGTGCCAGCAGTTTACAGGCTCAAGAGACCCAGTACTTC | NA | NA | TRBJ2-5 | TRBV6-6
CATSKGGEGNQPQHF | TGTGCCACCAGTAAAGGGGGGGAGGGCAATCAGCCCCAGCATTTT | NA | NA | TRBJ1-5 | TRBV24-1
CSVEDLTEANYGYTF | TGCAGCGTTGAAGACTTGACAGAAGCTAACTATGGCTACACCTTC | NA | NA | TRBJ1-2 | TRBV29-1
CASSVIAGTYNEQFF | TGTGCCAGCAGTGTTATAGCGGGAACCTACAATGAGCAGTTCTTC | TRBD2 | NA | TRBJ2-1 | TRBV27
CASTLTSTPNEQFF | TGTGCCAGCACCCTAACTAGCACCCCCAATGAGCAGTTCTTC | NA | NA | TRBJ2-1 | TRBV7-2
CASSPQLAGLSYEQYF | TGTGCCAGCAGTCCCCAACTAGCGGGACTCTCCTACGAGCAGTACTTC | TRBD2 | once | TRBJ2-7 | TRBV28
CASSYRDRRQETQYF | TGTGCCAGCAGTTACCGGGACAGGAGACAAGAGACCCAGTACTTC | TRBD1 | NA | TRBJ2-5 | TRBV28
CASSQDTGGITEAFF | TGCGCCAGCAGCCAAGATACGGGGGGGATCACTGAAGCTTTCTTT | NA | once | TRBJ1-1 | TRBV4-1
CATKPGGTEEDEQFF | TGTGCCACCAAGCCAGGAGGGACGGAGGAGGATGAGCAGTTCTTC | NA | NA | TRBJ2-1 | TRBV24-1
CASTPLVTGSAF | TGTGCCAGCACCCCCTTGGTGACAGGGAGCGCCTTC | TRBD1 | NA | TRBJ1-2 | TRBV12-3/TRBV12-4
CASSFTSGGTSYEQYF | TGTGCCAGCAGCTTTACCTCCGGGGGAACTTCCTACGAGCAGTACTTC | NA | NA | TRBJ2-7 | TRBV7-2
CASSLDGTVNNEQFF | TGTGCTAGCAGCTTAGATGGGACAGTCAACAATGAGCAGTTCTTC | TRBD1 | NA | TRBJ2-1 | TRBV7-7
CASREAGTGRHEQYF | TGTGCCAGCAGGGAAGCCGGGACAGGGCGACACGAGCAGTACTTC | TRBD1 | NA | TRBJ2-7 | TRBV2
CASGWAGQEDGYTF | TGTGCCAGCGGGTGGGCAGGGCAAGAAGACGGCTACACCTTC | NA | NA | TRBJ1-2 | TRBV6-5
CASSLGGRGNTIYF | TGTGCCAGCAGCTTGGGGGGGCGAGGAAACACCATATATTTT | NA | NA | TRBJ1-3 | TRBV5-6
CASSLTESYEQYF | TGTGCCAGCAGTCTGACAGAGAGCTACGAGCAGTACTTC | NA | NA | TRBJ2-7 | TRBV27
CASSIAWGLANTGELFF | TGTGCCAGCAGCATCGCCTGGGGACTAGCGAACACCGGGGAGCTGTTTTTT | TRBD2 | NA | TRBJ2-2 | TRBV14
CASSPGRGSPYGYTF | TGTGCCAGCTCACCCGGCAGGGGGAGTCCCTATGGCTACACCTTC | TRBD1 | once | TRBJ1-2 | TRBV18
CARGATSGNTIYF | TGTGCCCGCGGGGCTACCTCTGGAAACACCATATATTTT | NA | NA | TRBJ1-3 | TRBV2
CASSLNRGRNEQYF | TGTGCCAGCAGCTTAAATAGGGGCAGAAACGAGCAGTACTTC | NA | NA | TRBJ2-7 | TRBV11-2
CASSRNPAGGKNTIYF | TGTGCCAGCAGCCGTAATCCCGCAGGAGGGAAAAACACCATATATTTT | NA | NA | TRBJ1-3 | TRBV3-1/TRBV3-2
CASSSGPGLAGYEQYF | TGCGCCAGCAGCTCAGGCCCGGGACTAGCCGGCTACGAGCAGTACTTC | TRBD2 | NA | TRBJ2-7 | TRBV5-1
CASSDLAGATDTQYF | TGTGCCAGCAGTGACCTAGCGGGGGCCACAGATACGCAGTATTTT | TRBD2 | NA | TRBJ2-3 | TRBV2
CASSIDFGSRGPRSF | TGTGCCAGTAGTATAGATTTCGGAAGTAGGGGTCCGCGGTCTTTT | NA | NA | TRBJ2-3 | TRBV19
CASTLTGAGHEQYF | TGTGCCAGCACCTTAACCGGGGCGGGACACGAGCAGTACTTC | NA | NA | TRBJ2-7 | TRBV7-2
CASSWTSPGELFF | TGTGCCAGCAGTTGGACTAGCCCCGGGGAGCTGTTTTTT | TRBD2 | NA | TRBJ2-2 | TRBV27
CASSMDRTYEQYF | TGTGCCAGCAGTATGGACAGGACCTACGAGCAGTACTTC | TRBD1 | NA | TRBJ2-7 | TRBV6-6
CASSFSGELFF | TGCGCCAGCAGCTTTAGCGGGGAGCTGTTTTTT | NA | NA | TRBJ2-2 | TRBV5-1
CASSQDGSSYNSPLHF | TGCGCCAGCAGCCAAGATGGGAGCTCCTATAATTCACCCCTCCACTTT | NA | NA | TRBJ1-6 | TRBV4-1
CASSSLAGGKLHEQFF | TGCGCCAGCAGCTCACTAGCGGGGGGGAAACTCCATGAGCAGTTCTTC | TRBD2 | NA | TRBJ2-1 | TRBV5-1
CASSAGTPNTEAFF | TGCGCCAGCAGCGCCGGGACACCCAACACTGAAGCTTTCTTT | NA | NA | TRBJ1-1 | TRBV10-2
CASSPNRGERGYTF | TGTGCCAGCAGCCCTAACAGGGGAGAAAGGGGCTACACCTTC | TRBD1 | NA | TRBJ1-2 | TRBV7-9
CASSQIPPGLAVNEQFF | TGTGCCAGCAGCCAAATCCCCCCGGGACTAGCGGTGAATGAGCAGTTCTTC | TRBD2 | NA | TRBJ2-1 | TRBV4-2
CASSLEGGALTEAFF | TGCGCCAGCAGCTTGGAAGGGGGGGCCTTAACTGAAGCTTTCTTT | NA | NA | TRBJ1-1 | TRBV5-1
CATGQRTGGSYEQYF | TGTGCCACCGGACAACGGACAGGGGGGTCCTACGAGCAGTACTTC | TRBD1 | NA | TRBJ2-7 | TRBV15
CATSRVTGAGELFF | TGTGCCACCAGCAGAGTAACGGGGGCCGGGGAGCTGTTTTTT | NA | NA | TRBJ2-2 | TRBV15
CASSPARSTEAFF | TGTGCCAGCTCACCCGCTAGGTCCACTGAAGCTTTCTTT | NA | NA | TRBJ1-1 | TRBV18
CASSGWGVEVSPLHF | TGTGCCAGCAGCGGCTGGGGGGTTGAGGTTTCACCCCTCCACTTT | NA | NA | TRBJ1-6 | TRBV7-9
CASRPTEYQETQYF | TGTGCCAGCAGACCGACAGAGTACCAAGAGACCCAGTACTTC | NA | NA | TRBJ2-5 | TRBV11-3
CASSPRDISSYNSPLHF | TGTGCCAGCTCACCAAGGGACATCAGCTCCTATAATTCACCCCTCCACTTT | NA | NA | TRBJ1-6 | TRBV18
CASSSRLTGSNEQFF | TGTGCCAGCAGCTCGAGACTAACTGGAAGCAATGAGCAGTTCTTC | NA | NA | TRBJ2-1 | TRBV5-6